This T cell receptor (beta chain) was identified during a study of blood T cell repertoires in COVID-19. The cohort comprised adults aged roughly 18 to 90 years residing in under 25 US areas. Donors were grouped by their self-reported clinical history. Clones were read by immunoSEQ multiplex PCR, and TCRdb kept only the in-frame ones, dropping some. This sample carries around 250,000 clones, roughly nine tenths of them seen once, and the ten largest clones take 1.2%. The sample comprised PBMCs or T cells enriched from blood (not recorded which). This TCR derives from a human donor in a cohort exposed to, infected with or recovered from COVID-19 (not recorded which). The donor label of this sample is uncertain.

The CDR3 region has the DNA TGTGCCACCAGTGATCTGGGGAACCTAGGGGCCGCAGATACGCAGTATTTT. This translates into CATSDLGNLGAADTQYF. V gene TRBV24-1 combines with J gene TRBJ2-3; tentative D call: TRBD1 (5 bases). Germline CDR1 and CDR2: KGHDR and SFDVKD. The V end was cut by 3 bases, the J end by 4 bases, with 19 bases between. There are 17 residues in the CDR3.